Listed below are T cell receptor beta chains from one sample, sequenced in a study of blood T cell repertoires in COVID-19. This table comes from immunoSEQ multiplex PCR, and its TCRdb copy is limited to in-frame clones, with some not included. Of hundreds of thousands of clones listed, about 88% are singletons. Sequencing used peripheral blood. The source is a man between 60 and 70 years old with acute or convalescent COVID-19. The CDR3 runs from the conserved cysteine through the conserved F or W. The D gene is left open where the match is weak. Only part of the rows carry a size: once, few, many, or a class if the clone is expanded.

clone_size	d_call	v_call	j_call	cdr3_nt	cdr3_aa
once	NA	TRBV9	TRBJ1-5	TGTGCCAGCAGCGTAGGGGCAGACAATCAGCCCCAGCATTTT	CASSVGADNQPQHF
NA	NA	TRBV27	TRBJ2-6	TGTGCCAGCAGTTCCCCCGGGTCAGGGGCCAACGTCCTGACTTTC	CASSSPGSGANVLTF
NA	NA	TRBV2	TRBJ2-7	TGTGCCAGCAGTGAAGATCAGCGGGACGAGCAGTACTTC	CASSEDQRDEQYF
NA	NA	TRBV28	TRBJ1-4	TGTGCCAGCAGCCAGGTCGAAAAACTGTTTTTT	CASSQVEKLFF
NA	NA	TRBV10-3	TRBJ1-1	TGTGCCATCAGCCTGACAGAAGAAAACACTGAAGCTTTCTTT	CAISLTEENTEAFF
NA	NA	TRBV10-3	TRBJ1-3	TGTGCCATCAGTGAGCCGGGACTGAACTCTGGAAACACCATATATTTT	CAISEPGLNSGNTIYF
NA	TRBD2	TRBV28	TRBJ2-7	TGTGCCAGCAGTTTAAACGGGGGGGCTAAGTCCTACGAGCAGTACTTC	CASSLNGGAKSYEQYF
NA	TRBD2	TRBV19	TRBJ2-3	TGTGCCAGTAGTATAGATGGGGAGGGGCAGTATTTT	CASSIDGEGQYF
NA	TRBD1	TRBV7-9	TRBJ2-3	TGTGCCAGCAGCCTCACAGGGGGCCCAGATACGCAGTATTTT	CASSLTGGPDTQYF
NA	TRBD1	TRBV9	TRBJ1-3	TGTGCCAGCAGCGTAGGCAGGGGGCGGACTGGAAACACCATATATTTT	CASSVGRGRTGNTIYF
NA	TRBD2	TRBV19	TRBJ2-4	TGTGCCAGTAGTCTACTAGCGGGGGGCCTAGCCAAAAACATTCAGTACTTC	CASSLLAGGLAKNIQYF
NA	NA	TRBV5-6	TRBJ2-5	TGTGCCAGCAGCTTGATTTCTAGCGAGACCCAGTACTTC	CASSLISSETQYF
NA	NA	TRBV3-1/TRBV3-2	TRBJ1-1	TGTGCCAGCAGCCAAGAGCATGGGGGGGGCGCTGAAGCTTTCTTT	CASSQEHGGGAEAFF
NA	NA	TRBV6-4	TRBJ2-1	TGTGCCAGCAGTGACCGGACTTCTTCGTCCTACAATGAGCAGTTCTTC	CASSDRTSSSYNEQFF
NA	NA	TRBV6-5	TRBJ1-4	TGTGCCAGCAGGGGCGGCGCGGGGCGTAATGAAAAACTGTTTTTT	CASRGGAGRNEKLFF
NA	TRBD1	TRBV25-1	TRBJ1-2	TGTGCCAGCAGTGAACGCGGGACAGTCTATGGCTACACCTTC	CASSERGTVYGYTF
NA	NA	TRBV5-1	TRBJ2-1	TGCGCCAGCAGCTTGGGACAGGTTGACAATGAGCAGTTCTTC	CASSLGQVDNEQFF
NA	NA	TRBV7-2	TRBJ2-2	TGTGCCAGCAGCTTAGCGCCGCGGGGAGGCAGCCGGAGCACCGGGGAGCTGTTTTTT	CASSLAPRGGSRSTGELFF
NA	NA	TRBV11-2	TRBJ2-7	TGTGCCAGCAGCTTAGACTCTAACCAGGGCTACGAGCAGTACTTC	CASSLDSNQGYEQYF
NA	NA	TRBV7-3	TRBJ1-1	TGTGCCAGCACCTTACCCCGGACTGAGAACACTGAAGCTTTCTTT	CASTLPRTENTEAFF
NA	NA	TRBV6-5	TRBJ1-3	TGTGCCAGCAGTATAGGGGCAGGCACCATATATTTT	CASSIGAGTIYF
few	TRBD2	TRBV27	TRBJ2-2	TGTGCCAGCAGCCCTAGCGGGGGGGTACGAACCGGGGAGCTGTTTTTT	CASSPSGGVRTGELFF
once	TRBD1	TRBV5-6	TRBJ1-2	TGTGCCAGCAGCTTGGGGGACAGGGGAGACTATGGCTACACCTTC	CASSLGDRGDYGYTF
NA	NA	TRBV7-9	TRBJ1-6	TGTGCCAGCAGCTTAATTACAGGGAGAACGGCACCCCTCCACTTT	CASSLITGRTAPLHF
few	NA	TRBV5-1	TRBJ1-3	TGCGCCAGCAGCCTGCTCCCTGAGTCTGGAAACACCATATATTTT	CASSLLPESGNTIYF
NA	TRBD2	TRBV2	TRBJ2-5	TGTGCCAGCGGTCGGGGGGTATTGGAGACCCAGTACTTC	CASGRGVLETQYF
NA	TRBD2	TRBV15	TRBJ2-5	TGTGCCACCAGCAGAGATTTTGCGGGGGGGCCGCAGACCCAGTACTTC	CATSRDFAGGPQTQYF
NA	TRBD2	TRBV6-2/TRBV6-3	TRBJ2-3	TGTGCCAGCAGTCAGCCCCCTAGCGGGACTTTCATCGGAGCAGATACGCAGTATTTT	CASSQPPSGTFIGADTQYF
NA	NA	TRBV29-1	TRBJ1-2	TGCAGCGCAAAGGACAGCCTCGGGGAGGGCTACACCTTC	CSAKDSLGEGYTF
NA	TRBD2	TRBV7-9	TRBJ2-1	TGTGCCAGCAGCCCCTCACTAGCGGGGGGCCCCTCCAATGAGCAGTTCTTC	CASSPSLAGGPSNEQFF
NA	NA	TRBV5-8	TRBJ1-6	TGTGCCAGCAGTGGGACACTTAATTCACCCCTCCACTTT	CASSGTLNSPLHF
NA	TRBD1	TRBV27	TRBJ1-6	TGTGCCAGCAGTTCGGGACAGAGGGTTTCACCCCTCCACTTT	CASSSGQRVSPLHF
NA	TRBD1	TRBV4-3	TRBJ1-3	TGCGCCAGCAGCCAAGAACCAGGGGGCCTCTCTGGAAACACCATATATTTT	CASSQEPGGLSGNTIYF
NA	TRBD1	TRBV6-6	TRBJ1-2	TGTGCCAGCAGTTACTCAGGGACAGGGGGCGACTATGGCTACACCTTC	CASSYSGTGGDYGYTF
NA	NA	TRBV18	TRBJ1-5	TGTGCCAGCTCACCAGGAGGTTCTCATCAGCCCCAGCATTTT	CASSPGGSHQPQHF
few	TRBD1	TRBV12-5	TRBJ2-7	TGTGCTAGTGGTTTGGTAGTGGGGACAGGGGCCTACGAGCAGTACTTC	CASGLVVGTGAYEQYF
few	TRBD1	TRBV7-2	TRBJ1-2	TGTGCCAGCAGCTTCCGGGACAGCTCTCCCTATGGCTACACCTTC	CASSFRDSSPYGYTF
NA	NA	TRBV10-3	TRBJ2-7	TGTGCCATCAGCACAGGGTACGAGCAGTACTTC	CAISTGYEQYF